Following are 10 T cell receptor beta chains from one sample sequenced in a study of OX40 agonist ivuxolimab in advanced cancers. The method was immunoSEQ multiplex PCR; TCRdb's version includes in-frame clones alone and lacks a portion of them. Among under 50,000 clones listed, 65% to 85% were seen once. Here the sequenced sample was CD4+ or CD8+ T cells sorted from blood, taken in a trial of the OX40 agonist ivuxolimab. These receptors were obtained from an adult with an advanced solid tumor such as melanoma, head and neck, liver or kidney cancer.

The chain carries TRBV9 and TRBJ1-1, with D hard to call. The CDR3 length is 14 residues. Germline CDR1 reads SGDLS; CDR2 reads YYNGEE. V lost 0 bases and J lost 10, with 16 bases in between. CDR3 sequence reads: CASSVDQRDPLAFF. CDR3 in DNA: TGTGCCAGCAGCGTAGATCAGAGAGACCCTTTAGCTTTCTTT.

This chain connects TRBV2 to TRBJ2-3; possible D gene TRBD2, 5 bases. The CDR3 has 13 amino acids. Germline lookup yields CDR1 SNHLY and CDR2 FYNNEI. The V end lost 7 bases, the J end lost 5 bases, and 13 bases lay between the germline ends. CDR3 sequence: CASKDGIRDTQYF. The CDR3 DNA reads as TGTGCCAGCAAGGACGGGATTAGAGATACGCAGTATTTT.

This clone was observed a few times. The rearrangement links TRBV11-3 to TRBJ2-6; D is unresolved. Trimming left V 1 base short and J 0 bases short, with 10 bases between. The CDR3 has 17 residues. CDR1 and CDR2 from the germline V gene are SGHNT and YENEEA. In nucleotides, the CDR3 is TGTGCCAGCAGCTTAGGGGCAGATTCCTCTGGGGCCAACGTCCTGACTTTC. Translating it yields CASSLGADSSGANVLTF. Full variable domain (rest looked up from reference TRBV11-3 and TRBJ2-6): EAGVVQSPRYKIIEKKQPVAFWCNPISGHNTLYWYLQNLGQGPELLIRYENEEAVDDSQLPKDRFSAERLKGVDSTLKIQPAELGDSAVYLCASSLGADSSGANVLTFGAGSRLTVL.

The rearrangement uses TRBV28 and TRBJ1-6; D remains ambiguous. V was trimmed by 6 bases and J by 7 bases, leaving 22 bases between them. In germline, CDR1 is MDHEN, CDR2 SYDVKM. The CDR3 is 17 amino acids. The CDR3 region is CASSPAGLEGRNSPLHF. In DNA, the CDR3 is TGTGCCAGCAGCCCTGCTGGTTTGGAGGGTCGGAATTCACCCCTCCACTTT.

The chain carries TRBV27 and TRBJ2-4; D possibly matches TRBD1 or TRBD2 (6 bases each). The length of the CDR3 is 18 residues. The V gene's germline CDR1 is MNHEY and CDR2 SMNVEV (reference sequence). The ends were cut back, 5 bases at V and 1 base at J, with 21 bases in the middle. Here the CDR3 reads CASSPIKTGALAKNIQYF. CDR3 in DNA: TGTGCCAGCAGTCCCATAAAAACGGGGGCCTTGGCCAAAAACATTCAGTACTTC.

The chain is built from TRBV7-9 and TRBJ1-5, with D uncertain. CDR3 length: 14 amino acids. Trimming cost V 7 bases and J 1 base, with 11 bases left between them. The germline V gene has CDR1 SEHNR and CDR2 FQNEAQ (reference sequence). The CDR3 DNA sequence: TGTGCCAGCACAGCGTGGGGAAGCAATCAGCCCCAGCATTTT. Protein product: CASTAWGSNQPQHF.

The J gene is TRBJ2-7, the V gene TRBV5-1; TRBD1 aligns across 7 bases. This CDR3 contains 14 residues. Germline CDR1 reads SGHRS; CDR2 reads YFSETQ. The junction had 4 bases not matched to a gene; V was cut back by 2 bases and J by 2 bases. CDR3 sequence: CASSLQGTTYEQYF. The CDR3 coding sequence is TGCGCCAGCAGCTTACAGGGGACAACCTACGAGCAGTACTTC. The full variable domain, rest sourced from reference TRBV5-1 and TRBJ2-7, is KAGVTQTPRYLIKTRGQQVTLSCSPISGHRSVSWYQQTPGQGLQFLFEYFSETQRNKGNFPGRFSGRQFSNSRSEMNVSTLELGDSALYLCASSLQGTTYEQYFGPGTRLTVT.

The rearrangement uses TRBV5-1 and TRBJ1-1; the match to TRBD1 covers 7 bases. The junction had 10 bases not matched to a gene; V was cut back by 3 bases and J by 11 bases. CDR1 and CDR2 (germline): SGHRS, YFSETQ. The CDR3 consists of 13 residues. The CDR3 nucleotides read TGCGCCAGCAGCTCCGGACAGGCGGGCAGGGCTTTCTTT. It translates to CASSSGQAGRAFF.

The chain carries TRBV18 and TRBJ1-2; possibly TRBD1 for D (5 bases). From germline, CDR1 is KGHSH and CDR2 LQKENI. There are 14 residues in the CDR3. Trimming pared 3 bases from V and 8 bases from J, leaving 16 bases between. The CDR3 DNA is TGTGCCAGCTCACCTATTGGGACCGAAGTGGGCTACACCTTC. Translated, it gives CASSPIGTEVGYTF.

This chain links TRBV18 with TRBJ1-1; D is ambiguous. This CDR3 contains 13 residues. Germline assignment: CDR1 KGHSH and CDR2 LQKENI. Trimming pared 4 bases from V and 3 bases from J, leaving 9 bases between. The CDR3 sequence: CASSLSRDTEAFF. The CDR3 nucleotides are TGTGCCAGCTCACTCTCTAGGGACACTGAAGCTTTCTTT.